These 5 T cell receptor beta chains share one sample of origin, sequenced in a study of T-cell reconstitution after alpha-beta-depleted transplantation in children. Using unique molecular identifiers, the investigators prepared the TCRbeta library. TCRdb itself ran the PCR reads through MiXCR, one entry per CDR3 protein. The data contain around 600,000 distinct CDR3 sequences, more than 9% of them singletons. The starting material was PBMCs from the stem cell graft donor, obtained from the stem cell graft. The receptors were gathered from a human donor who donated a stem cell graft to a child with acute myeloid leukemia.

The chain joins TRBV5-1 to TRBJ2-1; a weak D match, TRBD2 (5 bases). The CDR3 loop spans 12 amino acids. Trimming took 4 bases from V and 12 from J, leaving 14 bases between them. The germline CDR1 and CDR2 sequences are SGHRS and YFSETQ. The CDR3 loop reads CASSSTGSGQFF. The CDR3 region has the DNA TGCGCCAGCAGCAGCACGGGGTCTGGGCAGTTCTTC.

This clonotype was seen repeatedly, ten times or more. This chain connects TRBV6-1 to TRBJ2-7; 9 positions match TRBD2. The trim removed 7 bases at V and 1 base at J, leaving 14 bases unmatched. This CDR3 is 17 amino acids long. Germline-derived CDR1 and CDR2 are MNHNS and SASEGT. The CDR3 bases are TGTGCCAGCACCCCGATCGCGGGAGGGACTGTTTCCTACGAGCAGTACTTC. Its translation: CASTPIAGGTVSYEQYF.

This clonotype turned up a few times. This chain connects TRBV10-3 to TRBJ2-3, with 7 bases matching TRBD1. Germline CDR1 ENHRY, CDR2 SYGVKD. J gave up 4 bases and V 6 bases, and 4 bases lay outside the gene matches. The CDR3 is 13 amino acids. The CDR3 DNA is TGTGCCATCAGCCGGACAGGCGCAGATACGCAGTATTTT. It yields the protein CAISRTGADTQYF.

V and J are TRBV9 and TRBJ2-5, with 10 bases identical to TRBD2. CDR1 is SGDLS and CDR2 is YYNGEE in the germline V gene. This CDR3 has 16 residues. Trimming took 0 bases from V and 0 from J; bases not matched to a gene: 2. The CDR3: CASSVDSGGYQETQYF. DNA of the CDR3: TGTGCCAGCAGCGTAGATAGCGGGGGGTACCAAGAGACCCAGTACTTC.

There are a few counts of this clonotype. V is TRBV4-3 and J is TRBJ2-1; D unclear. Trimming took off 3 bases at V and 8 bases at J, with 14 bases between the two ends. The CDR3 has 14 amino acids. Germline CDR1 LGHNA, CDR2 YSLEER. CDR3 nucleotide sequence: TGCGCCAGCAGCCACGCACCAGGACCCCATGAGCAGTTCTTC. Residues: CASSHAPGPHEQFF.